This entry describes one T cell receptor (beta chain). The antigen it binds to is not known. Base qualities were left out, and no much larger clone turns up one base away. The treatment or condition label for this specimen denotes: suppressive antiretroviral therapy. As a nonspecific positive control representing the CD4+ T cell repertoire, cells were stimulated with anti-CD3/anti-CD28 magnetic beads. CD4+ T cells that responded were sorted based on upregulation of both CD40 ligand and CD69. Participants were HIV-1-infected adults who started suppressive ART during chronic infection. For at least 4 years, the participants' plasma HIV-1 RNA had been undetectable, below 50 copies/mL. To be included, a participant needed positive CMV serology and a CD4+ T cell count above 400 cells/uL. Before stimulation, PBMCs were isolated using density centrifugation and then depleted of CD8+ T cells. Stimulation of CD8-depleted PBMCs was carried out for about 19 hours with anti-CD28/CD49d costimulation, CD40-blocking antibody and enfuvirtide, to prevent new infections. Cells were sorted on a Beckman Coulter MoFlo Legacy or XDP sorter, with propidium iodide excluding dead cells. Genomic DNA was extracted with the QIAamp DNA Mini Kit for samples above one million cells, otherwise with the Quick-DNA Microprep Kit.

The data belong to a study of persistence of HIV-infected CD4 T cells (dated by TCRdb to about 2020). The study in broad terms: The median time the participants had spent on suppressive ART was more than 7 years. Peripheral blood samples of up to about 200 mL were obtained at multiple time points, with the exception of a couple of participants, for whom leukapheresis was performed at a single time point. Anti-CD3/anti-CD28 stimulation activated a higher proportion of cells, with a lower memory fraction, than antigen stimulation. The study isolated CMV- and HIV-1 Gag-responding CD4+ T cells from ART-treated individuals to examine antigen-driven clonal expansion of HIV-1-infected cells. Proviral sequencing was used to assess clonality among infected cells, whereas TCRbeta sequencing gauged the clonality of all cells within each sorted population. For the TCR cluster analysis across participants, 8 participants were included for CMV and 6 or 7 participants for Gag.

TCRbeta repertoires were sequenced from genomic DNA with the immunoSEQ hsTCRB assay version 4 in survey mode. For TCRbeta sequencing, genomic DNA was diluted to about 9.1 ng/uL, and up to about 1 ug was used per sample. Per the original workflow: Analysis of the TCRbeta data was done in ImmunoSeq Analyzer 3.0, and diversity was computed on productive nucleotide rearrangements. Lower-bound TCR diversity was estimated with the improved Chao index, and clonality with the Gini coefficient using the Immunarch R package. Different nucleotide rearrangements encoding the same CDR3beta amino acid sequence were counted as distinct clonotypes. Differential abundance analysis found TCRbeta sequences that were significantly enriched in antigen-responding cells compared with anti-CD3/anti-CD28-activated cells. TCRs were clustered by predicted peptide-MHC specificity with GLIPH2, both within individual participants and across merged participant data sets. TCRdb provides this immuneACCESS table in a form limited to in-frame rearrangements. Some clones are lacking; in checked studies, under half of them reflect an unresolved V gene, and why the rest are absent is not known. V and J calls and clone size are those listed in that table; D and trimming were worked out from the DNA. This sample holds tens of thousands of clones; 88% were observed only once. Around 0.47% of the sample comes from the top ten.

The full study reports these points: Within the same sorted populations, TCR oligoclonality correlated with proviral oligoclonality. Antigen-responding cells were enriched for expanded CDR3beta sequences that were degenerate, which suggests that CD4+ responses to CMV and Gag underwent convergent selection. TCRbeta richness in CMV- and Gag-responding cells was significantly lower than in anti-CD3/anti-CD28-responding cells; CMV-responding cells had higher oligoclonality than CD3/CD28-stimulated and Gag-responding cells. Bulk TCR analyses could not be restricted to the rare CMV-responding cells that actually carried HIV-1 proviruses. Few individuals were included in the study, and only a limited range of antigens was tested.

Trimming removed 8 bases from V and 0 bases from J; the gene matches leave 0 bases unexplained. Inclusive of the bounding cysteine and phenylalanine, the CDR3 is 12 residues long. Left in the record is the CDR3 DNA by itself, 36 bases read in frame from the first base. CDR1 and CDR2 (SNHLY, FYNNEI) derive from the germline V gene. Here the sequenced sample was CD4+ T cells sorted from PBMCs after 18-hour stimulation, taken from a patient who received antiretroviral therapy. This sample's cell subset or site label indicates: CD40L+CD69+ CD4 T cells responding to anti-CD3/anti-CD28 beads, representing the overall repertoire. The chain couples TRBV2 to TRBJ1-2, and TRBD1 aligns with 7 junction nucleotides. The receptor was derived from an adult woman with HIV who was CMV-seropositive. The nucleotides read TGTGCCAGCGGGACAGCTAACTATGGCTACACCTTC. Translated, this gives CASGTANYGYTF.